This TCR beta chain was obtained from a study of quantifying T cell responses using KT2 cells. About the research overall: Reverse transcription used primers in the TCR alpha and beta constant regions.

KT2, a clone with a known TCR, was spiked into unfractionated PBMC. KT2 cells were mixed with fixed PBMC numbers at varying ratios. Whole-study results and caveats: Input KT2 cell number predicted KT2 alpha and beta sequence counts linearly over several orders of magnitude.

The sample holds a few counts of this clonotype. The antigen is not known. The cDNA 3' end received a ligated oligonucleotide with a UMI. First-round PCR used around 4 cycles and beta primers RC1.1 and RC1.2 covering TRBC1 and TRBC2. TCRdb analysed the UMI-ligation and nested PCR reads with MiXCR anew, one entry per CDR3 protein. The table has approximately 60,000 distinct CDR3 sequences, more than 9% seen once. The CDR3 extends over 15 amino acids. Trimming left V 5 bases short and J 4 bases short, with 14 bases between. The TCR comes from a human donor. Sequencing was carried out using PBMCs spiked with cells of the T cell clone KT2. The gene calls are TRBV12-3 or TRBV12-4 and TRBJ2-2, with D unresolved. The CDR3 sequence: CASSPGLGGTGELFF. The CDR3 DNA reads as TGTGCCAGCAGTCCCGGTTTAGGCGGCACCGGGGAGCTGTTTTTT.